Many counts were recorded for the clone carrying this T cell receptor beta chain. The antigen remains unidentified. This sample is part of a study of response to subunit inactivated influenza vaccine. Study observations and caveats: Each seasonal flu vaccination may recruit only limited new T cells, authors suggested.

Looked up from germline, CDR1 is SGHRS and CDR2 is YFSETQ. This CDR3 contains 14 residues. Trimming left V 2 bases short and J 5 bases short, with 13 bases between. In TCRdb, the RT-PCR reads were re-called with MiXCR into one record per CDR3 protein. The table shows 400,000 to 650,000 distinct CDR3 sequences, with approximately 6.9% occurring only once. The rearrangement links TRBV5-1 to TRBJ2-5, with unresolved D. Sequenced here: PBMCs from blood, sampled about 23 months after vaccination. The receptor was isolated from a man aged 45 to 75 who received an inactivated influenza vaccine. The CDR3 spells CASSFGWQSETQYF. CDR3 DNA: TGCGCCAGCAGCTTCGGATGGCAGAGCGAGACCCAGTACTTC.